This record covers a single T cell receptor (beta chain). Its cognate antigen is unknown. These data belong to a study of PD-1 blockade in mismatch repair-deficient tumors. Germline V gene data show CDR1 as MNHNS and CDR2 as SASEGT. The CDR3 is made up of 11 amino acids. Trimming pared 6 bases from V and 3 bases from J, leaving 5 bases between. Mismatch repair deficiency was confirmed in all patients, by PCR or immunohistochemistry. TCRs were sequenced from a few patients responding to pembrolizumab. Using immunoSEQ multiplex PCR, the repertoire was profiled, and TCRdb retains in-frame clones only, with some absent. The repertoire holds some 19,000 clones, over 75% seen once, with about 1.5% in the top ten. Overall study findings and caveats: Tumor-resident clones, often absent from pretreatment blood, expanded after pembrolizumab and then contracted.

Material: PBMCs, obtained 52 weeks after starting pembrolizumab. This chain joins TRBV6-1 and TRBJ1-1; D unclear. The sequence came from an adult with mismatch repair-deficient cancer. The CDR3 here is CASRQYTEAFF. CDR3 coding DNA: TGTGCCAGCAGACAGTACACTGAAGCTTTCTTT.